The sample holds a few counts of the clone carrying this T cell receptor (beta chain). This CDR3 comprises 12 residues. Trimming shortened V by 4 bases and J by 3 bases, and 4 bases separated the two germline ends. The sample belongs to a study of blood T cell repertoires in COVID-19. Study as a whole: PBMCs, B-cell-depleted T cells, or T cells were the source of the cDNA or gDNA that made up the material.

In the study's own analysis: Amplified reference gene primers provided the basis for estimating nucleated cell counts. The repertoire was sequenced with immunoSEQ multiplex PCR; TCRdb's copy has only in-frame clones and lacks some. The V and J calls and clone size come from that table; D and trimming were worked out from the DNA. Among about 110,000 clones listed, over 65% were seen once. The chain employs TRBV12-3 or TRBV12-4 and TRBJ2-1; no clear D. The sequencing input was peripheral blood. This TCR derives from a woman in her thirties or forties with acute or convalescent COVID-19. The CDR3 DNA follows: TGTGCCAGCAGTTCCTTCTACAATGAGCAGTTCTTC. Its translation: CASSSFYNEQFF.